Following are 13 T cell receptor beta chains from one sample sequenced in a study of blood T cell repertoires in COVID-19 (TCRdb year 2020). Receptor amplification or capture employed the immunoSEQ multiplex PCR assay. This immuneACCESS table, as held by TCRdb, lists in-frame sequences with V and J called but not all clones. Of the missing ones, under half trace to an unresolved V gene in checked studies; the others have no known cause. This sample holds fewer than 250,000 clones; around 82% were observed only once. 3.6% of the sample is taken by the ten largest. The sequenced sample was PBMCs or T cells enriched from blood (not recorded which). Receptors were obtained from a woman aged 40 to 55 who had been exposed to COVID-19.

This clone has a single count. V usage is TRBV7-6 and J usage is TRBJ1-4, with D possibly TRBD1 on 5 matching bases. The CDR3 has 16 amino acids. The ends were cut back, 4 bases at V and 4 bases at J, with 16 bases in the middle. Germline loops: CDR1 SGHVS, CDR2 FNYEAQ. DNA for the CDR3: TGTGCCAGCAGCTACCTCGGGGGGAGAAATAATGAAAAACTGTTTTTT. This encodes CASSYLGGRNNEKLFF.

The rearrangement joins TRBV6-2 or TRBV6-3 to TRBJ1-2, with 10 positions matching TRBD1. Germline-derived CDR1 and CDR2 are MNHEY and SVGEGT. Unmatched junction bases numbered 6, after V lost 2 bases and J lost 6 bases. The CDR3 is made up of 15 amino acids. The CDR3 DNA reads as TGTGCCAGCAGTTACCGGGACAGGGGCCGGGATGGCTACACCTTC. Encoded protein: CASSYRDRGRDGYTF.

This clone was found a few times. The CDR3 loop reads CAISEQGPQETQYF. In DNA, the CDR3 is TGTGCCATCAGTGAGCAGGGGCCCCAAGAGACCCAGTACTTC. This chain joins TRBV10-3 and TRBJ2-5; a weak D match, TRBD1 (6 bases). Germline values: CDR1 ENHRY, CDR2 SYGVKD. V dropped 2 bases and J dropped 1 base, with 8 bases sitting between them. The CDR3 runs to 14 residues.

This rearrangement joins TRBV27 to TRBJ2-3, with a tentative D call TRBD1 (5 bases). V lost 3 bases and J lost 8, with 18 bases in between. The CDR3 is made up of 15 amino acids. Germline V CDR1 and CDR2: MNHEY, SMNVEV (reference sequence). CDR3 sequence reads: CASSLFQTGFFTQYF. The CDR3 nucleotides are TGTGCCAGCAGTTTGTTCCAAACAGGATTCTTTACGCAGTATTTT.

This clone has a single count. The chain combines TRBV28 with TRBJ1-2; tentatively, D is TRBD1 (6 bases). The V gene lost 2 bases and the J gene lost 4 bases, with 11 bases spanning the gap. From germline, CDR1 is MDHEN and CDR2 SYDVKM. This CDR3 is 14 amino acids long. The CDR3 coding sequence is TGTGCCAGCAGTTTAGAGGGGGGGAGCTATGGCTACACCTTC. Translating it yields CASSLEGGSYGYTF.

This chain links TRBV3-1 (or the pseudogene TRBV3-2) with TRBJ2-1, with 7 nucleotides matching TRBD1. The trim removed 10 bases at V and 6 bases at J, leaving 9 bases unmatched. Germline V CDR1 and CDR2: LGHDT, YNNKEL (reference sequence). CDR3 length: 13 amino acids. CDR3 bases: TGTGCCACTGGGGACAGCTACCTCAATGAGCAGTTCTTC. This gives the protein CATGDSYLNEQFF.

CDR3 nucleotide sequence: TGTGCCAGCAGTTACGGGAGGGACCCTGAAGCTTTCTTT. Protein product: CASSYGRDPEAFF. This chain links TRBV6-9 with TRBJ1-1, with D maybe TRBD1 (5 bases). Between the trimmed V and J ends, which lost 3 bases and 6 bases, there was a span of 11 bases. The CDR3 runs to 13 residues. Per germline, CDR1 MNHGY and CDR2 SVAAGI.

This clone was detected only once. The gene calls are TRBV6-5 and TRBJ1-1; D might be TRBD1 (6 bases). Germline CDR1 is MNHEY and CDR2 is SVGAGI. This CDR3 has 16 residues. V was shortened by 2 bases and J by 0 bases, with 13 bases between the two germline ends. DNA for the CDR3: TGTGCCAGCAGTTACGGGTACACAGGGTTGAACACTGAAGCTTTCTTT. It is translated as CASSYGYTGLNTEAFF.

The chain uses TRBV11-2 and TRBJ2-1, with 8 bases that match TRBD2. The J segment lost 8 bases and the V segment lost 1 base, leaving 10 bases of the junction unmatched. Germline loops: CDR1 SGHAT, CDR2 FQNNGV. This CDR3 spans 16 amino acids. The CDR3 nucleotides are TGTGCCAGCAGCTTAGTATTCCGGGGGGGAAACCATGAGCAGTTCTTC. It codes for CASSLVFRGGNHEQFF.

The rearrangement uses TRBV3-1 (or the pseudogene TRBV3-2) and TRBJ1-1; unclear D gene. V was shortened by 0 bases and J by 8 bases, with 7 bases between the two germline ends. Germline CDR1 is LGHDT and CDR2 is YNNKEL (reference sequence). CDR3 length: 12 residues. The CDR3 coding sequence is TGTGCCAGCAGCCAAGAACAGACCGAAGCTTTCTTT. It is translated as CASSQEQTEAFF.

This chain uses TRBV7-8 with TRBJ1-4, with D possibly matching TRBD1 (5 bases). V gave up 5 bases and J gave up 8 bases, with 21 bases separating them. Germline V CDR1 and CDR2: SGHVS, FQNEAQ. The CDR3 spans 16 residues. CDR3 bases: TGTGCCAGCAGCCTGACGGCCGGGGGGTTAAACGAAAAACTGTTTTTT. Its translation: CASSLTAGGLNEKLFF.

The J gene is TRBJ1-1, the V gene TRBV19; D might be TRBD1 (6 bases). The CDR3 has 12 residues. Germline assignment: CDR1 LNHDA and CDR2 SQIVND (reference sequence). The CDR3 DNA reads TGTGTCTCAAAATCAAGGACAGAGGAAGCTTTCTTT. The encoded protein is CVSKSRTEEAFF.

The CDR3: CASRHQATGNRGYTF. The CDR3 bases are TGTGCCAGCAGACATCAAGCTACAGGGAATCGGGGCTACACCTTC. This sequence joins TRBV6-5 and TRBJ1-2, with D tentatively TRBD1 (6 bases). The CDR3 extends over 15 amino acids. V lost 6 bases to trimming and J lost 8 bases, with 22 bases between them. CDR1 and CDR2 (germline): MNHEY, SVGAGI.